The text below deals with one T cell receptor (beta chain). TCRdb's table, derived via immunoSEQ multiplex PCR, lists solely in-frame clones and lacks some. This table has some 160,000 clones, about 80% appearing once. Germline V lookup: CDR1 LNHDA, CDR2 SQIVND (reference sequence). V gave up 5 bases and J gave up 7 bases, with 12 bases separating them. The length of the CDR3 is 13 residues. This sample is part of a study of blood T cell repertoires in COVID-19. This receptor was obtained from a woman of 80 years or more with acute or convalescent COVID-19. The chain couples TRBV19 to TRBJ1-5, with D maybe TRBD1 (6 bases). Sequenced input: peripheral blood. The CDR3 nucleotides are TGTGCCAGTAGTGAAACAGGGACACAGCCCCAGCATTTT. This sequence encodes CASSETGTQPQHF.